The next 21 T cell receptor beta chains were all read from a single sample in a study of cytomegalovirus exposure and HLA in healthy donors. The PCR used 60 Vbeta and 13 Jbeta primers. The data were produced by immunoSEQ multiplex PCR, yet TCRdb's version contains in-frame clones alone and is incomplete. The sample includes 160,000 or so clones, roughly 80% seen only once; the top ten take approximately 1.5%. Sequenced input: PBMCs. Every receptor here comes from a woman between 25 and 40 years old in good health and CMV-seronegative.

The V gene is TRBV6-1, the J gene TRBJ2-5; TRBD2 agrees at 16 bases. The J call may be incorrect, as the DNA end agrees better with TRBJ2-7. This CDR3 has 18 residues. The V gene's germline CDR1 is MNHNS and CDR2 SASEGT. CDR3 protein: CASSDLGLAGGPSYEQYF. As DNA, the CDR3 is TGTGCCAGCAGTGACTTGGGACTAGCGGGGGGGCCCTCCTACGAGCAGTACTTC.

The J gene is TRBJ2-4, the V gene TRBV7-8, with 10 bases identical to TRBD1. The CDR3 loop spans 14 amino acids. Germline trimming cut 2 bases from V and 7 bases from J; bases unmatched to any gene: 2. Germline V CDR1 and CDR2: SGHVS, FQNEAQ. The CDR3 coding sequence is TGTGCCAGCAGCTTAAGGGGACAGGGGAACATTCAGTACTTC. Translation gives CASSLRGQGNIQYF.

CDR3 nucleotides: TGCAGCGTTGACGGTCAGGGCGGCGGCTACACCTTC. Translated: CSVDGQGGGYTF. V usage is TRBV29-1 and J usage is TRBJ1-2; TRBD1 is a possible D gene (5 bases). The V gene's germline CDR1 is SQVTM and CDR2 ANQGSEA. The CDR3 is 12 residues long. V lost 3 bases, J lost 8 bases, and 13 bases lay in between.

The chain carries TRBV11-2 and TRBJ2-3, with 8 nucleotides matching TRBD2. CDR1 SGHAT and CDR2 FQNNGV come from the germline V gene. Trimming removed 5 bases from V and 6 bases from J; junction bases left unmatched: 13. The CDR3 extends over 16 amino acids. In DNA form, the CDR3 reads TGTGCCAGCAGCAGCCGCGGGGCGGGAGGCCGGGATACGCAGTATTTT. Its translation is CASSSRGAGGRDTQYF.

The chain couples TRBV4-1 to TRBJ1-1; D gene unclear. The CDR3 is 13 amino acids. The germline gives CDR1 MGHRA, CDR2 YSYEKL. The V and J ends lost 3 bases and 1 base respectively, with 6 bases between them. The CDR3 DNA reads TGCGCCAGCAGCCAGGGGAGGAACACTGAAGCTTTCTTT. Its translation is CASSQGRNTEAFF.

The chain recombines TRBV5-1 with TRBJ1-2, with 9 bases fitting TRBD1. The V segment lost 3 bases and the J segment 8 bases; nucleotides outside the gene matches: 5. Germline loops: CDR1 SGHRS, CDR2 YFSETQ. The CDR3 has 13 residues. In nucleotides, the CDR3 is TGCGCCAGCAGCTATACAGGGGGCGAGGGCTACACCTTC. It is translated as CASSYTGGEGYTF.

The chain recombines TRBV28 with TRBJ2-2, with 7 bases identical to TRBD1. Germline trimming cut 5 bases from V and 6 bases from J; bases unmatched to any gene: 12. There are 16 residues in the CDR3. CDR1 and CDR2 (germline): MDHEN, SYDVKM. As DNA, the CDR3 is TGTGCCAGCAGTCCTATCTTCTCCACAGGGGCCGGGGAGCTGTTTTTT. Its protein is CASSPIFSTGAGELFF.

J is TRBJ2-1 and V is TRBV9; TRBD1 matches at 10 bases. Germline-derived CDR1 and CDR2 are SGDLS and YYNGEE. Trimming cost V 3 bases and J 8 bases; bases outside gene matches: 11. The CDR3 loop spans 16 amino acids. CDR3 amino acids: CASSGGGDRGHDEQFF. CDR3 nucleotides: TGTGCCAGCAGCGGCGGTGGGGACAGGGGTCATGATGAGCAGTTCTTC. The complete variable domain, with remaining parts taken from reference TRBV9 and TRBJ2-1, reads DSGVTQTPKHLITATGQRVTLRCSPRSGDLSVYWYQQSLDQGLQFLIQYYNGEERAKGNILERFSAQQFPDLHSELNLSSLELGDSALYFCASSGGGDRGHDEQFFGPGTRLTVL.

A single count supports this clone. V is TRBV11-1 and J is TRBJ2-7, with D perhaps TRBD2 (7 bases). Germline CDR1 and CDR2: SGHAT and FQDESV (reference sequence). V lost 8 bases and J lost 0, with 14 bases in between. CDR3 length: 14 amino acids. CDR3 DNA sequence: TGTGCCAGCTGGGGAGGGGACAACTCCTACGAGCAGTACTTC. Translating it yields CASWGGDNSYEQYF.

The CDR3 here is CASSLRAGENTEAFF. The DNA for the CDR3 is TGTGCCAGCAGCTTGCGGGCTGGAGAGAATACTGAAGCTTTCTTT. The chain is built from TRBV7-9 and TRBJ1-1; D unresolved. Germline V gives CDR1 SEHNR, CDR2 FQNEAQ (reference sequence). This CDR3 is 15 amino acids long. Trimming took 3 bases from V and 5 from J, leaving 16 bases between them.

V and J are TRBV5-1 and TRBJ2-3; D unclear. Germline V gives CDR1 SGHRS, CDR2 YFSETQ. The CDR3 is made up of 15 amino acids. The V end was cut by 1 base, the J end by 2 bases, with 11 bases between. Here the CDR3 reads CASSLLTSFTDTQYF. CDR3 coding DNA: TGCGCCAGCAGCTTGCTAACTTCATTCACAGATACGCAGTATTTT. The variable domain in full, with the rest retrieved from reference TRBV5-1 and TRBJ2-3, is KAGVTQTPRYLIKTRGQQVTLSCSPISGHRSVSWYQQTPGQGLQFLFEYFSETQRNKGNFPGRFSGRQFSNSRSEMNVSTLELGDSALYLCASSLLTSFTDTQYFGPGTRLTVL.

V gene TRBV9 combines with J gene TRBJ1-2; maybe TRBD1 (5 bases). This CDR3 has 13 amino acids. V gave up 0 bases and J gave up 8 bases, with 11 bases separating them. CDR1 is SGDLS, CDR2 YYNGEE, per germline. The CDR3: CASSVGVGGGYTF. CDR3 in DNA: TGTGCCAGCAGCGTAGGCGTGGGGGGAGGCTACACCTTC.

The rearrangement links TRBV2 to TRBJ2-1; TRBD1 aligns across 9 bases. With V trimmed by 8 bases and J by 4 bases, 6 bases remained unmatched. The V gene's germline CDR1 is SNHLY and CDR2 FYNNEI. This CDR3 has 14 residues. The CDR3: CASCRTGEYNEQFF. CDR3 DNA sequence: TGTGCCAGCTGTAGGACAGGGGAGTACAATGAGCAGTTCTTC. Full variable domain (rest looked up from reference TRBV2 and TRBJ2-1): EPEVTQTPSHQVTQMGQEVILRCVPISNHLYFYWYRQILGQKVEFLVSFYNNEISEKSEIFDDQFSVERPDGSNFTLKIRSTKLEDSAMYFCASCRTGEYNEQFFGPGTRLTVL.

The V and J genes are TRBV18 and TRBJ1-1; D unclear. Germline-derived CDR1 and CDR2 are KGHSH and LQKENI. Trimming took off 6 bases at V and 0 bases at J, with 17 bases between the two ends. The CDR3 has 16 residues. The DNA for the CDR3 is TGTGCCAGCTCCGAGGTGGGCGGGCTTGTGAACACTGAAGCTTTCTTT. Translation gives CASSEVGGLVNTEAFF.

The rearrangement uses TRBV6-6 and TRBJ2-5; 7 positions match TRBD1. Germline-derived CDR1 and CDR2 are MNHNY and SVGAGI (reference sequence). This CDR3 comprises 11 residues. The J segment lost 5 bases and the V segment lost 10 bases, leaving 4 bases of the junction unmatched. This chain's CDR3 is CATFRGETQYF. DNA of the CDR3: TGTGCCACCTTCAGGGGGGAGACCCAGTACTTC.

V and J are TRBV6-1 and TRBJ1-1; the D is unclear. Germline CDR1 MNHNS, CDR2 SASEGT. This CDR3 contains 14 residues. Trimming pared 4 bases from V and 1 base from J, leaving 10 bases between. CDR3 sequence reads: CASSVNRENTEAFF. CDR3 bases: TGTGCCAGCAGTGTAAACAGAGAGAACACTGAAGCTTTCTTT.

The rearrangement links TRBV19 to TRBJ2-1; D not resolved. Germline V gives CDR1 LNHDA, CDR2 SQIVND (reference sequence). Trimming took off 6 bases at V and 0 bases at J, with 15 bases between the two ends. CDR3 size: 16 residues. The CDR3 region is CASSKQTSSSYNEQFF. DNA of the CDR3: TGTGCCAGTAGCAAACAGACATCGAGCTCCTACAATGAGCAGTTCTTC.

V is TRBV30 and J is TRBJ1-1; the D gene is possibly TRBD1 (5 bases). Per germline, CDR1 GTSNPN and CDR2 SVGIG (reference sequence). The V gene lost 5 bases and the J gene lost 2 bases, with 9 bases spanning the gap. The CDR3 consists of 12 residues. CDR3: CAWRGLNTEAFF. The DNA for the CDR3 is TGTGCCTGGCGGGGACTCAACACTGAAGCTTTCTTT.

This clone has just one count. V is TRBV7-9 and J is TRBJ1-1; D is ambiguous. V was clipped by 5 bases and J by 7 bases, with 11 bases between them. This CDR3 contains 12 residues. The germline V gene has CDR1 SEHNR and CDR2 FQNEAQ (reference sequence). The CDR3 coding sequence is TGTGCCAGCAGCCCTGGGAGCCGTGAAGCTTTCTTT. Amino acids: CASSPGSREAFF.

This clone was counted once. This rearrangement joins TRBV5-1 to TRBJ2-3, with 16 bases that match TRBD2. Looked up from germline, CDR1 is SGHRS and CDR2 is YFSETQ. The J segment lost 3 bases and the V segment lost 3 bases, leaving 7 bases of the junction unmatched. CDR3 length: 18 residues. CDR3 loop: CASSWGTSGGAGTDTQYF. The CDR3 DNA reads TGCGCCAGCAGCTGGGGGACTAGCGGGGGGGCCGGGACAGATACGCAGTATTTT.

V is TRBV5-1 and J is TRBJ2-7; possibly TRBD1 for D (6 bases). Germline V gene data show CDR1 as SGHRS and CDR2 as YFSETQ. V gave up 5 bases and J gave up 4 bases, with 16 bases separating them. The CDR3 is made up of 14 amino acids. The CDR3 here is CASRNKAGDYEQYF. The CDR3 nucleotides are TGCGCCAGCAGAAATAAGGCAGGGGATTACGAGCAGTACTTC.